A single sample is the source of the 22 T cell receptor beta chains below, sequenced in a study of radiation and T cells in renal cell carcinoma. Time point defined: blood 4 weeks post-SBRT, at nephrectomy. The treatment denotes: 15 Gy SBRT to primary tumor, nephrectomy 4 weeks later. TCRdb's copy holds only in-frame clones and misses some; the assay was immunoSEQ multiplex PCR. The data hold around 64,000 clones, with more than 60% observed a single time. The sequenced sample was blood, obtained from a patient whose treatment included radiotherapy and nephrectomy. The receptors come from a man between 60 and 75 years old with renal cell carcinoma.

This chain connects TRBV7-8 to TRBJ2-7; 8 nucleotides line up with TRBD1. The CDR3 is 17 residues long. CDR1 SGHVS and CDR2 FQNEAQ come from the germline V gene. The V and J ends lost 2 bases and 0 bases, in that order; junction bases with no gene match: 9. In DNA form, the CDR3 reads TGTGCCAGCAGCTTACCCACGGGACAGGTCAGCTCCTACGAGCAGTACTTC. Encoded protein: CASSLPTGQVSSYEQYF.

This clone was counted between two and nine times. The chain recombines TRBV5-1 with TRBJ1-1; the D is unclear. The CDR3 has 16 residues. Trimming left V 0 bases short and J 0 bases short, with 12 bases between. CDR1 and CDR2 (germline): SGHRS, YFSETQ. In DNA, the CDR3 is TGCGCCAGCAGCTTGGATGGCAGTGCCCTGAACACTGAAGCTTTCTTT. Its protein is CASSLDGSALNTEAFF.

This chain connects TRBV5-1 to TRBJ2-3; D remains unclear. The CDR3 is 15 amino acids. CDR1 is SGHRS and CDR2 is YFSETQ in the germline V gene. Trimming left V 0 bases short and J 1 base short, with 9 bases between. Here the CDR3 reads CASSLAPGGTDTQYF. The DNA for the CDR3 is TGCGCCAGCAGCTTGGCCCCAGGAGGCACAGATACGCAGTATTTT.

V is TRBV18 and J is TRBJ2-1; maybe TRBD1 (6 bases). Germline-derived CDR1 and CDR2 are KGHSH and LQKENI. Trimming removed 6 bases from V and 5 bases from J, with 17 bases in between. This CDR3 spans 15 amino acids. In nucleotides, the CDR3 is TGTGCCAGCTCCACCGTTAGGGGGTCTGACAATGAGCAGTTCTTC. Translating it yields CASSTVRGSDNEQFF. The full variable domain, its missing parts supplied by reference TRBV18 and TRBJ2-1, is NAGVMQNPRHLVRRRGQEARLRCSPMKGHSHVYWYRQLPEEGLKFMVYLQKENIIDESGMPKERFSAEFPKEGPSILRIQQVVRGDSAAYFCASSTVRGSDNEQFFGPGTRLTVL.

This chain connects TRBV6-5 to TRBJ2-7, with D unresolved. This CDR3 has 15 residues. In germline, CDR1 is MNHEY, CDR2 SVGAGI. Trimming took 8 bases from V and 0 from J, leaving 17 bases between them. CDR3 amino acids: CASSRYSTGSYEQYV. The CDR3, as DNA: TGTGCCAGCTCTCGGTATTCCACGGGCTCCTACGAGCAGTACGTC.

Comments on this clone: The junction differs from germline at one of its ends, possibly a read error. The chain has TRBV6-5 and TRBJ1-6; D not resolved. The CDR3 loop spans 14 amino acids. The germline CDR1 and CDR2 sequences are MNHEY and SVGAGI. CDR3: CASSYSYEDSPPHF. The CDR3 region has the DNA TGTGCCAGCAGTTACTCGTATGAGGATTCACCCCCCCACTTT.

The V and J genes are TRBV11-2 and TRBJ2-1; D uncertain. This CDR3 region has 15 residues. The germline V gene has CDR1 SGHAT and CDR2 FQNNGV. Deletions cut 5 bases from V and 5 bases from J, with 16 bases between. The CDR3 region has the DNA TGTGCCAGCAGCGTCCGGACCCTAACAAACAATGAGCAGTTCTTC. As protein: CASSVRTLTNNEQFF. Variable domain in full (rest from reference TRBV11-2 and TRBJ2-1): EAGVAQSPRYKIIEKRQSVAFWCNPISGHATLYWYQQILGQGPKLLIQFQNNGVVDDSQLPKDRFSAERLKGVDSTLKIQPAKLEDSAVYLCASSVRTLTNNEQFFGPGTRLTVL.

Points on this clone: This sample includes further DNA sequences coding for the same CDR3. The chain links TRBV19 to TRBJ2-3; D is ambiguous. The CDR3 sequence is 14 residues long. Germline CDR1 and CDR2: LNHDA and SQIVND (reference sequence). The V end was cut by 0 bases, the J end by 3 bases, with 7 bases between. CDR3 amino acids: CASSIDSRTDTQYF. The CDR3 nucleotides read TGTGCCAGTAGTATAGATAGTAGAACAGATACGCAGTATTTT.

A single count supports this clone. This rearrangement joins TRBV29-1 to TRBJ2-3, with D perhaps TRBD1 or TRBD2 (6 bases each). The CDR3 contains 15 residues. The ends were cut back, 7 bases at V and 1 base at J, with 18 bases in the middle. In germline, CDR1 is SQVTM, CDR2 ANQGSEA. Here the CDR3 DNA reads TGCAGCGCTACGATGTGGGGGGCCCGCACAGATACGCAGTATTTT. Residues: CSATMWGARTDTQYF.

The table lists this clone with a few counts. This chain joins TRBV6-6 and TRBJ1-1; 7 bases fit TRBD1. The germline V gene encodes CDR1 MNHNY and CDR2 SVGAGI (reference sequence). V was pared by 5 bases and J by 0 bases, with 6 bases of the junction left unmatched. There are 15 residues in the CDR3. Here the CDR3 reads CASSKTGQMNTEAFF. DNA for the CDR3: TGTGCCAGCAGTAAGACGGGACAGATGAACACTGAAGCTTTCTTT.

A single count supports this clone. The chain joins TRBV13 to TRBJ2-7; 11 bases line up with TRBD1. V trimming: 6 bases; J trimming: 3 bases; junction bases outside the gene matches: 4. The germline V gene has CDR1 PRHDT and CDR2 FYEKMQ (reference sequence). This CDR3 has 14 residues. CDR3 sequence reads: CASSQGQGVYEQYF. The CDR3 bases are TGTGCCAGCAGTCAGGGACAGGGGGTCTACGAGCAGTACTTC.

V and J are TRBV7-9 and TRBJ1-2; D remains ambiguous. CDR3 length: 12 amino acids. Deletions cut 1 base from V and 8 bases from J, with 8 bases between. In germline, CDR1 is SEHNR, CDR2 FQNEAQ (reference sequence). The CDR3 sequence is CASSLEGGGYTF. CDR3 coding DNA: TGTGCCAGCAGCTTAGAGGGAGGAGGCTACACCTTC.

CDR3 coding DNA: TGCGCCAGCAGCTCCCTAGCGGCCACAAACACAGATACGCAGTATTTT. Protein product: CASSSLAATNTDTQYF. The chain has TRBV5-1 and TRBJ2-3; TRBD2 agrees at 7 bases. V trimming: 3 bases; J trimming: 2 bases; junction bases outside the gene matches: 9. This CDR3 contains 16 residues. The germline CDR1 and CDR2 sequences are SGHRS and YFSETQ.

V is TRBV28 and J is TRBJ1-3; D possibly corresponds to TRBD1 (5 bases). CDR1 is MDHEN, CDR2 SYDVKM, per germline. V lost 7 bases and J 0 bases, leaving 16 bases between the germline ends. The CDR3 contains 16 residues. CDR3 sequence (DNA): TGTGCCAGCACTACCCTGGGGGGAAGCTCTGGAAACACCATATATTTT. Translating gives CASTTLGGSSGNTIYF.

This clone came up once. The J gene is TRBJ2-2, the V gene TRBV6-5, with TRBD1 matching over 10 bases. V was clipped by 4 bases and J by 6 bases; unmatched bases: 8. Germline-derived CDR1 and CDR2 are MNHEY and SVGAGI. The CDR3 spans 16 residues. CDR3 coding DNA: TGTGCCAGCAGTTCGAACCCCGGGACAGGGGCCGGGGAGCTGTTTTTT. This sequence encodes CASSSNPGTGAGELFF.

V usage is TRBV11-2 and J usage is TRBJ2-5; 9 nucleotides agree with TRBD1. The CDR3 is made up of 11 amino acids. The V gene end was trimmed by 4 bases and the J gene end by 11 bases; junction bases not matched to a gene: 2. The germline V gene encodes CDR1 SGHAT and CDR2 FQNNGV. CDR3 residues: CASSSDRGQYF. In DNA form, the CDR3 reads TGTGCCAGCAGCTCGGACAGGGGACAGTACTTC.

The chain joins TRBV9 to TRBJ2-3; TRBD1 agrees at 7 bases. This CDR3 is 12 amino acids long. The J segment lost 9 bases and the V segment lost 3 bases, leaving 4 bases of the junction unmatched. Per germline, CDR1 SGDLS and CDR2 YYNGEE. The CDR3 spells CASSANRGTQYF. CDR3 nucleotide sequence: TGTGCCAGCAGCGCCAACAGGGGCACGCAGTATTTT.

This chain uses TRBV15 with TRBJ1-3; D gene unclear. CDR3 length: 16 amino acids. V was pared by 0 bases and J by 2 bases, with 11 bases between. CDR1 is LNHNV and CDR2 is YYDKDF in the germline V gene (reference sequence). This CDR3 reads CATSRDSSGAGNTIYF. The DNA for the CDR3 is TGTGCCACCAGCAGAGATTCATCCGGGGCTGGAAACACCATATATTTT.

The chain uses TRBV5-6 and TRBJ1-1, with D possibly TRBD1 on 5 matching bases. V lost 4 bases, J lost 6 bases, and 16 bases lay in between. Germline loops: CDR1 SGHDT, CDR2 YYEEEE. The length of the CDR3 is 14 residues. The CDR3 reads CASSLGTVRAEAFF. The CDR3 DNA is TGTGCCAGCAGCCTCGGGACGGTTCGCGCTGAAGCTTTCTTT.

V and J are TRBV7-6 and TRBJ2-1, with 11 bases identical to TRBD2. The CDR3 length is 16 residues. The V and J ends lost 5 bases and 8 bases, in that order; junction bases with no gene match: 11. Germline-derived CDR1 and CDR2 are SGHVS and FNYEAQ. The CDR3 region has the DNA TGTGCCAGCAGCCCCGGGACTAGCGGACCGTCGGATGAGCAGTTCTTC. It translates to CASSPGTSGPSDEQFF.

V usage is TRBV6-6 and J usage is TRBJ1-1; D is ambiguous. V lost 2 bases and J 3 bases, leaving 10 bases between the germline ends. The CDR3 runs 14 residues. The germline gives CDR1 MNHNY, CDR2 SVGAGI (reference sequence). CDR3 sequence: CASSYGGVDTEAFF. The DNA of the CDR3 is TGTGCCAGCAGTTACGGAGGCGTCGACACTGAAGCTTTCTTT.

The chain carries TRBV15 and TRBJ2-2, with 7 bases lining up with TRBD1. The CDR3 loop spans 14 amino acids. Germline V gene lookup returns CDR1 LNHNV and CDR2 YYDKDF (reference sequence). Trimming at V came to 9 bases and at J to 0 bases, leaving 4 bases not matched to a gene. This chain's CDR3 is CATRQGPNTGELFF. The CDR3 region has the DNA TGTGCCACGAGACAGGGACCGAACACCGGGGAGCTGTTTTTT.